The 5 T cell receptor beta chains below come from one sample, sequenced in a study of T cells after yellow fever vaccination. TCRdb re-analysed the 5' RACE reads in MiXCR, keeping a single row per CDR3 protein. This table holds some 300,000 distinct CDR3 sequences, less than 4.5% found once. The material was PBMCs, obtained on the day of the yellow fever booster vaccination. The receptor source for this set is a man aged 18 to 29 who received the YFV17D yellow fever vaccine.

This clonotype was recorded at least ten times. The chain carries TRBV7-2 and TRBJ1-1; no clear D. Trimming took off 4 bases at V and 2 bases at J, with 8 bases between the two ends. The CDR3 spans 13 residues. Looked up from germline, CDR1 is SGHTA and CDR2 is FQGNSA. CDR3 sequence (DNA): TGTGCCAGCAGCTCGCCAGATAACACTGAAGCTTTCTTT. Residues: CASSSPDNTEAFF.

This clonotype was counted between two and nine times. The chain uses TRBV4-2 and TRBJ1-4; TRBD1 aligns across 9 bases. CDR1 is LGHNA and CDR2 is YNFKEQ in the germline V gene. The CDR3 has 15 amino acids. V was clipped by 0 bases and J by 7 bases; unmatched bases: 3. The CDR3 protein is CASSQEGQGGEKLFF. CDR3 bases: TGTGCCAGCAGCCAAGAGGGACAGGGCGGTGAAAAACTGTTTTTT.

This clonotype was detected many times. The chain links TRBV20-1 to TRBJ2-1; 8 bases align to TRBD2. V shed 4 bases, J shed 2 bases, and the junction held 4 bases outside the gene matches. The CDR3 has 14 residues. Germline CDR1 DFQATT, CDR2 SNEGSKA (reference sequence). CDR3 amino acids: CSANGLAAYNEQFF. The CDR3 bases are TGCAGTGCTAACGGACTAGCTGCCTACAATGAGCAGTTCTTC.

There are many counts of this clonotype. The chain has TRBV18 and TRBJ2-1; D uncertain. The CDR3 runs to 15 residues. The V end was cut by 0 bases, the J end by 3 bases, with 9 bases between. Germline-derived CDR1 and CDR2 are KGHSH and LQKENI. CDR3 protein: CASSPPDKDYNEQFF. The CDR3 bases are TGTGCCAGCTCACCACCAGACAAGGACTACAATGAGCAGTTCTTC.

This clonotype came up a few times. The chain couples TRBV4-1 to TRBJ1-6, with 7 bases fitting TRBD1. CDR1 is MGHRA, CDR2 YSYEKL, per germline. The CDR3 totals 14 residues. The trim removed 2 bases at V and 8 bases at J, leaving 3 bases unmatched. CDR3 region: CASSQITGDSPLHF. The CDR3 DNA reads TGCGCCAGCAGCCAAATAACAGGGGATTCACCCCTCCACTTT.